This TCR beta chain was captured by sequencing in a study of shared clonotypes between healthy human individuals. At the level of the study: Each donor contributed plates that comprised three CD4 naive, three CD4 memory, two CD8 naive and one CD8 memory.

Division of CD4+ cells produced a CD45RA+ naive subset and a CD45RA-negative memory subset. Replicate PCRs from sorted subsets contained roughly 200 ng DNA, which is roughly 30,000 T cell genomes. As originally analysed: In the immunoSEQ data, sequences were junction-only and lacked quality scores, so filtering differed. TCRdb keeps only in-frame clones here, not all; method: immunoSEQ multiplex PCR. The V and J calls and clone size come from that table; D and trimming were worked out from the DNA. The table records about 2.4 million clones, 90% to 95% of them present only once. In germline, CDR1 is SEHNR, CDR2 FQNEAQ (reference sequence). Trimming took off 6 bases at V and 5 bases at J, with 16 bases between the two ends. This CDR3 comprises 14 residues.

This TCR derives from a young man in good health. Some clones in this sample may be carry-over from other donors' samples. The rearrangement joins TRBV7-9 to TRBJ2-5, with D maybe TRBD1 (6 bases). Sequences were obtained from naive CD4+ T cells from PBMCs. Subset in this sample: CD45RA+ positively selected. In nucleotides, the CDR3 is TGTGCCAGCAGGAGGACAGCCTCGGAGGAGACCCAGTACTTC. Translating gives CASRRTASEETQYF.